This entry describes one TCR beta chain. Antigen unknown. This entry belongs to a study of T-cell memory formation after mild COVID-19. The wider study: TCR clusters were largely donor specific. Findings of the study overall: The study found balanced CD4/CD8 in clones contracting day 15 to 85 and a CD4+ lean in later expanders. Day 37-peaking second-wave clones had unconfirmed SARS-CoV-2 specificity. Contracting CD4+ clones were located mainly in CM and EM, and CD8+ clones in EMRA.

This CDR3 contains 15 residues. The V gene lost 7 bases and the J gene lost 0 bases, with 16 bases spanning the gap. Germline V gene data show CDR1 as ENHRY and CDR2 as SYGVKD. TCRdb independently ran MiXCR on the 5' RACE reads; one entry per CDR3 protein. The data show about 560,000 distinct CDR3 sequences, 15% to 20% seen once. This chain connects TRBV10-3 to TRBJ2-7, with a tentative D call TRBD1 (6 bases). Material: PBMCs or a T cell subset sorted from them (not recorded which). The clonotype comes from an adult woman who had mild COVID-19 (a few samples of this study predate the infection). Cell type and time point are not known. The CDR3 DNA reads TGTGCCATCACTACTGGACAGTTAAGCTCCTACGAGCAGTACTTC. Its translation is CAITTGQLSSYEQYF.